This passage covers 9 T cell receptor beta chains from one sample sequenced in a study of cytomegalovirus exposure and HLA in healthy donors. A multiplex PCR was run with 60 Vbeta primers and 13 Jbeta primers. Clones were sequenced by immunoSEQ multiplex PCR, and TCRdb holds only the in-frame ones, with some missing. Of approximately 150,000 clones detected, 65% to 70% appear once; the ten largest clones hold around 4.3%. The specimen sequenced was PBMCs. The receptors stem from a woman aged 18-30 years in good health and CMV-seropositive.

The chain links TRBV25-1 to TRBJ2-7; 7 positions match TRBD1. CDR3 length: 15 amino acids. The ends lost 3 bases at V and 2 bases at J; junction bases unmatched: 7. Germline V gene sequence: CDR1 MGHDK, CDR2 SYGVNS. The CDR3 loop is CASSDSGTEPYEQYF. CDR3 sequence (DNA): TGTGCCAGCAGTGACTCCGGGACAGAGCCCTACGAGCAGTACTTC.

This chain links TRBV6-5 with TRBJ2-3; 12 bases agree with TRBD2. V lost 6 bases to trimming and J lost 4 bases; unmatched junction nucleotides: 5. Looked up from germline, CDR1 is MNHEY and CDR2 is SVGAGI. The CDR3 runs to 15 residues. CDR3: CASRNLAGGADTQYF. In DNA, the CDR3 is TGTGCCAGCAGAAACCTAGCGGGGGGGGCAGATACGCAGTATTTT.

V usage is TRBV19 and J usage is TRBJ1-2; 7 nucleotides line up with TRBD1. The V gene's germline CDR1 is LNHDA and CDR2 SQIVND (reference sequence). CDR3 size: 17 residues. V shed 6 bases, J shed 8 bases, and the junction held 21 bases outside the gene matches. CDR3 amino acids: CASRTTTGLGSSGGYTF. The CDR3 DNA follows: TGTGCCAGTAGGACCACGACAGGGCTTGGCTCTTCGGGCGGCTACACCTTC.

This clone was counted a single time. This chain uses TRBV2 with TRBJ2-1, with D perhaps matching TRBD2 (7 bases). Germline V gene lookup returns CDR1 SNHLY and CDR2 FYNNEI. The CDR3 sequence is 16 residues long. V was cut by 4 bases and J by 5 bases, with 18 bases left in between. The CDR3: CASSGGRGPQNNEQFF. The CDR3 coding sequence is TGTGCCAGCAGTGGTGGGCGGGGGCCTCAAAACAATGAGCAGTTCTTC.

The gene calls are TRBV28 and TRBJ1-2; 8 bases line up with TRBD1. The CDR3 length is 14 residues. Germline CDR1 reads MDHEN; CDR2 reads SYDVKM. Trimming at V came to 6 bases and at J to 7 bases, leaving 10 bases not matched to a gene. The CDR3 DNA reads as TGTGCCAGCAGGCCGTTTGGACAGGGTCGTGGCTACACCTTC. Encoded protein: CASRPFGQGRGYTF.

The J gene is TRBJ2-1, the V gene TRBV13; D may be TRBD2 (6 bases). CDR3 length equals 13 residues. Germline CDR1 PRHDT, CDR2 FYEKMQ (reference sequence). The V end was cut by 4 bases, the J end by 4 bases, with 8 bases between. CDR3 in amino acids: CASSWGLYNEQFF. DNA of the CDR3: TGTGCCAGCAGCTGGGGACTGTACAATGAGCAGTTCTTC.

The CDR3 region is CASRPDRKNTEAFF. CDR3 DNA: TGTGCCAGCAGACCTGACAGGAAGAACACTGAAGCTTTCTTT. This chain uses TRBV27 with TRBJ1-1; TRBD1 is a possible D gene (6 bases). CDR1 is MNHEY and CDR2 is SMNVEV in the germline V gene (reference sequence). This CDR3 comprises 14 residues. Between the trimmed V and J ends, which lost 6 bases and 1 base, there was a span of 12 bases.

The CDR3 reads CASSQGQSVAKNIQYF. Here the CDR3 DNA reads TGCGCCAGCAGCCAAGGACAGAGTGTAGCCAAAAACATTCAGTACTTC. The chain has TRBV4-1 and TRBJ2-4, with D possibly matching TRBD1 (5 bases). The CDR3 contains 16 residues. V dropped 1 base and J dropped 0 bases, with 10 bases sitting between them. CDR1 MGHRA and CDR2 YSYEKL come from the germline V gene.

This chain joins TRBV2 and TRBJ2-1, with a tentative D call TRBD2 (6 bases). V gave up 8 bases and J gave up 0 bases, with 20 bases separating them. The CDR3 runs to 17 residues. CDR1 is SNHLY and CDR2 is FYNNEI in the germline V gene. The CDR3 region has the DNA TGTGCCAGCGGGGGTATACTAGCAGCAGTCTCCTACAATGAGCAGTTCTTC. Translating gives CASGGILAAVSYNEQFF.